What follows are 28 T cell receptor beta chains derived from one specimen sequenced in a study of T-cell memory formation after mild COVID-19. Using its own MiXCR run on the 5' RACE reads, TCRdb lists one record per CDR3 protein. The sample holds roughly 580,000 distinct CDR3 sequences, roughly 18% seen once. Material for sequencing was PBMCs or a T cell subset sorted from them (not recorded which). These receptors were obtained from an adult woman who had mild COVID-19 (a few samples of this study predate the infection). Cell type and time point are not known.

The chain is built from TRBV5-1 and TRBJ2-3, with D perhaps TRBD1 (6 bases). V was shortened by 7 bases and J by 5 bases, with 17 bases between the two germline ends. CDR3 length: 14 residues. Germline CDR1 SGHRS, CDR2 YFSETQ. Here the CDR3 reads CASATGWQEDTQYF. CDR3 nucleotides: TGCGCCAGCGCGACAGGTTGGCAGGAAGATACGCAGTATTTT.

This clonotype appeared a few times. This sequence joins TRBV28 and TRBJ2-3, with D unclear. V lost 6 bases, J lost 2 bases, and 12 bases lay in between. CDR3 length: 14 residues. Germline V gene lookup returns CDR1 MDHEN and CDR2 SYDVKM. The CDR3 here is CASRSHSLTDTQYF. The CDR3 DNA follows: TGTGCCAGCAGGTCTCACTCCCTCACAGATACGCAGTATTTT. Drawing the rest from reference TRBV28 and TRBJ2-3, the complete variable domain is DVKVTQSSRYLVKRTGEKVFLECVQDMDHENMFWYRQDPGLGLRLIYFSYDVKMKEKGDIPEGYSVSREKKERFSLILESASTNQTSMYLCASRSHSLTDTQYFGPGTRLTVL.

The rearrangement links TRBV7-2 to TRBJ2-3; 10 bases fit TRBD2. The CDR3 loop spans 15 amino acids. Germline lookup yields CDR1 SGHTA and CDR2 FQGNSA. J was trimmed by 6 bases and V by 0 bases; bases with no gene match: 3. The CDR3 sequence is CASSLAGLASDTQYF. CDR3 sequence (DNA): TGTGCCAGCAGCTTAGCGGGACTAGCGTCCGATACGCAGTATTTT.

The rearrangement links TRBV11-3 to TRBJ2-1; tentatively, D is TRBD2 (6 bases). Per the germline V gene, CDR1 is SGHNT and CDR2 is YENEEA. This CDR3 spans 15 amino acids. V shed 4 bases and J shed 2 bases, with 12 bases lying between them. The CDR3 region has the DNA TGTGCCAGCAGCTATAGCGGAGAGGCCTACAATGAGCAGTTCTTC. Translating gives CASSYSGEAYNEQFF.

As DNA, the CDR3 is TGTGCCACCAGCAGAGCGTGGACCACTGAAGCTTTCTTT. It codes for CATSRAWTTEAFF. The gene calls are TRBV15 and TRBJ1-1; D ambiguous. The germline V and J ends were trimmed by 1 base and 4 bases, with 7 bases remaining between them. Germline V gene lookup returns CDR1 LNHNV and CDR2 YYDKDF (reference sequence). This CDR3 is 13 amino acids long.

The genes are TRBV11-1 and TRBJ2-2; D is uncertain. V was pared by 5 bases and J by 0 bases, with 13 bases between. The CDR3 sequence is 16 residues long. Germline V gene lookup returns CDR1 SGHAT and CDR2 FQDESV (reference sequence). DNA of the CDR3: TGTGCCAGCAGCCCTCCGTGGGCCACGAACACCGGGGAGCTGTTTTTT. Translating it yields CASSPPWATNTGELFF. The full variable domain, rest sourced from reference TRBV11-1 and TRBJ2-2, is EAEVAQSPRYKITEKSQAVAFWCDPISGHATLYWYRQILGQGPELLVQFQDESVVDDSQLPKDRFSAERLKGVDSTLKIQPAELGDSAMYLCASSPPWATNTGELFFGEGSRLTVL.

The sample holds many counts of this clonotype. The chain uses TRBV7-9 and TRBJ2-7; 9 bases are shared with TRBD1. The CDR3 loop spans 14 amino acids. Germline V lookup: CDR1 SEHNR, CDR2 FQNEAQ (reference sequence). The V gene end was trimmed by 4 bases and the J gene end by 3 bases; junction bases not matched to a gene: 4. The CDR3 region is CASSSGTGIYEQYF. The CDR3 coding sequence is TGTGCCAGCAGCTCCGGGACAGGGATCTACGAGCAGTACTTC.

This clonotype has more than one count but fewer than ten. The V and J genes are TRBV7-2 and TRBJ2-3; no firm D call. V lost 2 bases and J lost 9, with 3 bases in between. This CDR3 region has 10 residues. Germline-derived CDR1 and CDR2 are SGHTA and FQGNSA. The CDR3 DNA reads TGTGCCAGCAGCTTATTGACGCAGTATTTT. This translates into CASSLLTQYF.

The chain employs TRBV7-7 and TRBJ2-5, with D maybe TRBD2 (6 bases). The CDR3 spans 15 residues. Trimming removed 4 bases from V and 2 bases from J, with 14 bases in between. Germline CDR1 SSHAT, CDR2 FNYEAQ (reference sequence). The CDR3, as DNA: TGTGCCAGCAGCTCACAGGCGGGGAAGCAAGAGACCCAGTACTTC. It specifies CASSSQAGKQETQYF.

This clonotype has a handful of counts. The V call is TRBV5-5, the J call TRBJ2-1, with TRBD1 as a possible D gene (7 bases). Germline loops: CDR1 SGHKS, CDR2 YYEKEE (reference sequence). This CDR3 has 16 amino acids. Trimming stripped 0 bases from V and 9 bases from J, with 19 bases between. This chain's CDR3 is CASSLARQGGGSEQFF. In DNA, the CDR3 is TGTGCCAGCAGCTTGGCCCGCCAGGGGGGTGGAAGTGAGCAGTTCTTC.

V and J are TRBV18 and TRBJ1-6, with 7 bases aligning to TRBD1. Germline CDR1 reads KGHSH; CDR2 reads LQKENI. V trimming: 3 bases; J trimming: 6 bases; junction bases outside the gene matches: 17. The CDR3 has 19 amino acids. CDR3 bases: TGTGCCAGCTCACCGACAGGGCTCTTTTATCTTAGAGCTAATTCACCCCTCCACTTT. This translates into CASSPTGLFYLRANSPLHF.

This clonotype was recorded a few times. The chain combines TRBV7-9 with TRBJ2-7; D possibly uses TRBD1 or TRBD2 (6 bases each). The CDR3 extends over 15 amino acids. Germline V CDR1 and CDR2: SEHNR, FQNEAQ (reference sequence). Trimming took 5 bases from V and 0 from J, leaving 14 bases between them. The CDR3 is CASSGAGTHSYEQYF. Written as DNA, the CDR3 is TGTGCCAGCAGCGGGGCGGGGACACACTCCTACGAGCAGTACTTC. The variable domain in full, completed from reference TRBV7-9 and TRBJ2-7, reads DTGVSQNPRHKITKRGQNVTFRCDPISEHNRLYWYRQTLGQGPEFLTYFQNEAQLEKSRLLSDRFSAERPKGSFSTLEIQRTEQGDSAMYLCASSGAGTHSYEQYFGPGTRLTVT.

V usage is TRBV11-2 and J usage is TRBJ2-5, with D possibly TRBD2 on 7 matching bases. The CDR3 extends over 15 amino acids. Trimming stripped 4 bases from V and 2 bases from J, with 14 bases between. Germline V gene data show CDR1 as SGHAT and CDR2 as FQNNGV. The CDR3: CASSYPGGPQETQYF. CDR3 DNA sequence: TGTGCCAGCAGCTATCCCGGGGGGCCTCAAGAGACCCAGTACTTC. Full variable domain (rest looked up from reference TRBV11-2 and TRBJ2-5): EAGVAQSPRYKIIEKRQSVAFWCNPISGHATLYWYQQILGQGPKLLIQFQNNGVVDDSQLPKDRFSAERLKGVDSTLKIQPAKLEDSAVYLCASSYPGGPQETQYFGPGTRLLVL.

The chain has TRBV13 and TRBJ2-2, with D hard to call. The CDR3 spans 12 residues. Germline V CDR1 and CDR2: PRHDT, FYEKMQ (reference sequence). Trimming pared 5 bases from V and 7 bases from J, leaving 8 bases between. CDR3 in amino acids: CASSRYHGELFF. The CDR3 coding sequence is TGTGCCAGCAGCCGGTACCACGGGGAGCTGTTTTTT.

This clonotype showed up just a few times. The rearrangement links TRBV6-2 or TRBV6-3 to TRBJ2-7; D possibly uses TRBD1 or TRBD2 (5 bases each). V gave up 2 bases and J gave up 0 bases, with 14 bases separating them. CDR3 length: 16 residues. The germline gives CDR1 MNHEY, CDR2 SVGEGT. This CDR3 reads CASSYNGLGDSYEQYF. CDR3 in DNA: TGTGCCAGCAGTTACAACGGACTGGGGGACTCCTACGAGCAGTACTTC.

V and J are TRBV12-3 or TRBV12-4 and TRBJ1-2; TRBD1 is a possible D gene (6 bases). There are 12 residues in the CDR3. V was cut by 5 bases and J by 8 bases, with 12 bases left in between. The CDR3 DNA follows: TGTGCCAGCAGTCACAAGGGGGGAGGCTACACCTTC. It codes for CASSHKGGGYTF.

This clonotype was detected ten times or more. CDR3 in DNA: TGCGCCAGCAGCTTGGCCGGGGGCAGTGAAGAGACCCAGTACTTC. Its protein product is CASSLAGGSEETQYF. The chain links TRBV5-1 to TRBJ2-5, with D perhaps given as TRBD1 or TRBD2 (6 bases each). Trimming pared 0 bases from V and 3 bases from J, leaving 12 bases between. The germline gives CDR1 SGHRS, CDR2 YFSETQ. CDR3 length: 15 amino acids.

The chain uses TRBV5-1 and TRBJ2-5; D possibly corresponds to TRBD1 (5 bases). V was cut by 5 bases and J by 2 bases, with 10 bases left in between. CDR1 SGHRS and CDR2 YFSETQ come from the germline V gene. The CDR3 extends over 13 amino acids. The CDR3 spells CASRKGPQETQYF. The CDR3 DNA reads TGCGCCAGCAGGAAGGGGCCGCAAGAGACCCAGTACTTC.

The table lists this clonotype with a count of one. The CDR3 spells CASRMIGSAGDTQYF. CDR3 nucleotides: TGTGCCAGCAGGATGATCGGGAGTGCGGGGGATACGCAGTATTTT. The V gene is TRBV6-2 or TRBV6-3, the J gene TRBJ2-3; D possibly corresponds to TRBD2 (6 bases). The CDR3 has 15 amino acids. Germline CDR1 and CDR2: MNHEY and SVGEGT. Trimming took 6 bases from V and 6 from J, leaving 19 bases between them.

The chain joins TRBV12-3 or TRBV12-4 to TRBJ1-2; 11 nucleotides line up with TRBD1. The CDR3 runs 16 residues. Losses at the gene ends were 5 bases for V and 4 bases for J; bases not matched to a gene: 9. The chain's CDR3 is CASSGQGADRGYGYTF. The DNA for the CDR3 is TGTGCCAGCAGTGGACAGGGGGCCGATCGTGGCTATGGCTACACCTTC.

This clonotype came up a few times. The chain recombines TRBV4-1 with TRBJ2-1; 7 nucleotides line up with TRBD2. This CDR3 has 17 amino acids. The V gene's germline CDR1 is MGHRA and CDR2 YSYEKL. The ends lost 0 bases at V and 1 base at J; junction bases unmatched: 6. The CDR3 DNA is TGCGCCAGCAGCCAAGAATCGAGCGGGGCTTCCTACAATGAGCAGTTCTTC. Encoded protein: CASSQESSGASYNEQFF.

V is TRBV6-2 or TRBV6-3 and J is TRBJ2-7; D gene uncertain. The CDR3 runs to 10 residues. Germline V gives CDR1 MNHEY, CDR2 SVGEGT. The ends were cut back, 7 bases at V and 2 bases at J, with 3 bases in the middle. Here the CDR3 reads CASIPYEQYF. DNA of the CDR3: TGTGCCAGCATACCCTACGAGCAGTACTTC.

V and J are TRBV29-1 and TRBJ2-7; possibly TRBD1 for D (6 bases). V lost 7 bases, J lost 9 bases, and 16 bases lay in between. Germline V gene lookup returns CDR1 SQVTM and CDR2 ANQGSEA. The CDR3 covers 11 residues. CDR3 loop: CSGTQGRRQYF. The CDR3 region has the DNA TGCAGCGGTACCCAGGGGCGGAGGCAGTACTTC.

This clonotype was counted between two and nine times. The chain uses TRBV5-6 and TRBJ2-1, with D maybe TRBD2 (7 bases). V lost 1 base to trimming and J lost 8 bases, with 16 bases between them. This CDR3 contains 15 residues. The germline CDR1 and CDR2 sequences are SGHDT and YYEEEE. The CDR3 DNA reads TGTGCCAGCAGCTTGCGGGGGGCCGGTCTCCATGAGCAGTTCTTC. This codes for CASSLRGAGLHEQFF. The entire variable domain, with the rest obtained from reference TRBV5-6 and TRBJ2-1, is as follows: DAGVTQSPTHLIKTRGQQVTLRCSPKSGHDTVSWYQQALGQGPQFIFQYYEEEERQRGNFPDRFSGHQFPNYSSELNVNALLLGDSALYLCASSLRGAGLHEQFFGPGTRLTVL.

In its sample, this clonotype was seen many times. CDR3 in DNA: TGTGCCAGCAGTTACTTTGACTCGTGGGAAGAGACCCAGTACTTC. This gives the protein CASSYFDSWEETQYF. This chain connects TRBV6-5 to TRBJ2-5, with D unresolved. The V end lost 1 base, the J end lost 3 bases, and 12 bases lay between the germline ends. Germline CDR1 reads MNHEY; CDR2 reads SVGAGI. The CDR3 extends over 15 amino acids.

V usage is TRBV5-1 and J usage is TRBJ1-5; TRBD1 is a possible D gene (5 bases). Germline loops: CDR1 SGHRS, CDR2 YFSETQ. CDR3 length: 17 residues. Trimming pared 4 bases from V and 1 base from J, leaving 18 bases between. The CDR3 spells CASSPRAMGTSNQPQHF. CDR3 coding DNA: TGCGCCAGCAGCCCCCGGGCGATGGGGACCAGCAATCAGCCCCAGCATTTT.

The CDR3 here is CSAIRDSSQDTQYF. The CDR3 DNA reads TGCAGCGCCATAAGGGACAGCTCGCAGGATACGCAGTATTTT. The chain has TRBV29-1 and TRBJ2-3, with 7 bases fitting TRBD1. Germline CDR1 SQVTM, CDR2 ANQGSEA. There are 14 residues in the CDR3. V trimming: 7 bases; J trimming: 6 bases; junction bases outside the gene matches: 13.

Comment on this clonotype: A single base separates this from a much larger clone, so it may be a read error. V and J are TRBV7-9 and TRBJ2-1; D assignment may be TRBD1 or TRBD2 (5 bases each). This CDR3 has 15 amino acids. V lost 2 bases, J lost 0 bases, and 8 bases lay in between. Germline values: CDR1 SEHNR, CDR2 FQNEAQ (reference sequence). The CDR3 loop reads CASSLIGGSYNEQFF. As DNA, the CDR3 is TGTGCCAGCAGCTTAATTGGGGGCTCCTACAATGAGCAGTTCTTC. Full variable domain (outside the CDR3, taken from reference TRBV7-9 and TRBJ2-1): DTGVSQNPRHKITKRGQNVTFRCDPISEHNRLYWYRQTLGQGPEFLTYFQNEAQLEKSRLLSDRFSAERPKGSFSTLEIQRTEQGDSAMYLCASSLIGGSYNEQFFGPGTRLTVL.